This entry is about one T cell receptor beta chain. The antigen remains undetermined. The data were taken from a study of monozygotic twins with inflammatory bowel disease. Study observations and caveats: The data did not back a single strong IBD-associated clonotype or signal. By inverse Simpson index, TCRbeta diversity was lower in IBD patients than in healthy co-twins. It was observed that concordant and discordant twins did not differ in repertoire similarity, possibly given limited power.

The germline V gene encodes CDR1 MGHRA and CDR2 YSYEKL. The CDR3 is 14 residues long. TCRdb reprocessed the 5' RACE reads, keeping one entry per CDR3 protein, no DNA. In all, the sample yields fewer than 450,000 distinct CDR3 sequences. The receptor was isolated from a human donor with ulcerative colitis or Crohn's disease, or a healthy co-twin of an affected twin (not recorded which). The sequenced sample consisted of blood. The rearrangement joins TRBV4-1 to TRBJ2-7; the TCRdb call, TRBD1, lacks DNA for checking. CDR3 in amino acids: CASSRGQGANEQYF.